Each of the 20 T cell receptor beta chains below was sequenced from the same sample in a study of graft-versus-host responses after intestinal transplantation. TCRdb's table, derived via immunoSEQ multiplex PCR, lists solely in-frame clones and lacks some. The table lists over 100,000 clones, approximately 92% of them singletons, with approximately 0.22% in the top ten. These receptors have no known antigen. This specimen was unstimulated CD4+ T cells sorted from spleen or lymph node cells, taken before transplant. These receptors came from a human donor who was the organ donor for an intestinal transplant.

V is TRBV5-1 and J is TRBJ1-1; D perhaps matches TRBD1 (5 bases). Germline lookup yields CDR1 SGHRS and CDR2 YFSETQ. The CDR3 has 14 residues. The V gene lost 0 bases and the J gene lost 13 bases, with 19 bases spanning the gap. The CDR3 DNA reads as TGCGCCAGCAGCTTGGAAGGTCGACAGACGAGCGTTTTCTTT. It yields the protein CASSLEGRQTSVFF.

This sequence joins TRBV6-1 and TRBJ1-3; D ambiguous. V lost 4 bases and J lost 0, with 7 bases in between. CDR3 length: 14 amino acids. Germline V lookup: CDR1 MNHNS, CDR2 SASEGT. The DNA of the CDR3 is TGTGCCAGCAGTGTGGTCTACTCTGGAAACACCATATATTTT. Amino acid sequence: CASSVVYSGNTIYF.

The chain combines TRBV7-3 with TRBJ2-7, with TRBD2 matching over 9 bases. The V gene end was trimmed by 5 bases and the J gene end by 5 bases; junction bases not matched to a gene: 10. Germline CDR1 reads SGHTA; CDR2 reads FQGTGA. This CDR3 is 15 amino acids long. CDR3 DNA: TGTGCCAGCAGCCCTAGGGCAGCGGGAGGTAACGAGCAGTACTTC. Translated: CASSPRAAGGNEQYF. The full variable domain, rest sourced from reference TRBV7-3 and TRBJ2-7, is GAGVSQTPSNKVTEKGKYVELRCDPISGHTALYWYRQSLGQGPEFLIYFQGTGAADDSGLPNDRFFAVRPEGSVSTLKIQRTERGDSAVYLCASSPRAAGGNEQYFGPGTRLTVT.

This chain connects TRBV5-4 to TRBJ2-5, with D perhaps TRBD2 (6 bases). Deletions cut 4 bases from V and 5 bases from J, with 15 bases between. CDR1 is SGHNT and CDR2 is YYREEE in the germline V gene (reference sequence). This CDR3 spans 14 amino acids. The DNA for the CDR3 is TGTGCCAGCAGCCGAAGGGACTCCGGGGAGACCCAGTACTTC. Translation: CASSRRDSGETQYF.

This chain links TRBV30 with TRBJ2-7, with 7 nucleotides matching TRBD1. The CDR3 sequence is 19 residues long. V was pared by 0 bases and J by 1 base, with 18 bases of the junction left unmatched. Germline CDR1 GTSNPN, CDR2 SVGIG (reference sequence). Written as DNA, the CDR3 is TGTGCCTGGAGTGTAAGGTGGGGTTCGGACAGGCGATTTTCCTACGAGCAGTACTTC. Translated, it gives CAWSVRWGSDRRFSYEQYF.

The gene calls are TRBV5-1 and TRBJ2-2; TRBD2 matches 8 bases. The CDR3 is 16 residues long. V was clipped by 0 bases and J by 4 bases; unmatched bases: 5. Germline values: CDR1 SGHRS, CDR2 YFSETQ. DNA of the CDR3: TGCGCCAGCAGCTTGGTTTCGGGAGGGCGCACCGGGGAGCTGTTTTTT. Translation gives CASSLVSGGRTGELFF.

In DNA, the CDR3 is TGTGCCAGCAGCCAAGATCGCGGGAGGGTCTACAATGAGCAGTTCTTC. Amino acids: CASSQDRGRVYNEQFF. The rearrangement links TRBV14 to TRBJ2-1; 9 bases are shared with TRBD2. Germline V gene lookup returns CDR1 SGHDN and CDR2 FVKESK. V lost 0 bases to trimming and J lost 3 bases; unmatched junction nucleotides: 3. This CDR3 contains 16 residues.

The CDR3 here is CASRDRGDYGYTF. CDR3 in DNA: TGTGCCAGCAGAGACAGGGGGGACTATGGCTACACCTTC. The genes are TRBV6-1 and TRBJ1-2; TRBD1 matches 9 bases. The CDR3 totals 13 residues. Germline values: CDR1 MNHNS, CDR2 SASEGT. With V trimmed by 6 bases and J by 3 bases, 2 bases remained unmatched.

The rearrangement links TRBV5-6 to TRBJ2-3, with a weak D call TRBD2 (5 bases). Germline CDR1 and CDR2: SGHDT and YYEEEE. Trimming took 0 bases from V and 0 from J, leaving 8 bases between them. The CDR3 runs to 15 residues. The CDR3 here is CASSLVGGSTDTQYF. CDR3 sequence (DNA): TGTGCCAGCAGCTTGGTAGGCGGGAGCACAGATACGCAGTATTTT. The full variable domain, its missing parts supplied by reference TRBV5-6 and TRBJ2-3, is DAGVTQSPTHLIKTRGQQVTLRCSPKSGHDTVSWYQQALGQGPQFIFQYYEEEERQRGNFPDRFSGHQFPNYSSELNVNALLLGDSALYLCASSLVGGSTDTQYFGPGTRLTVL.

The chain has TRBV11-2 and TRBJ2-1; no reliable D call. The CDR3 totals 16 residues. Germline V gene lookup returns CDR1 SGHAT and CDR2 FQNNGV. Between the trimmed V and J ends, which lost 5 bases and 0 bases, there was a span of 14 bases. The CDR3 here is CASSPWRSSSYNEQFF. In nucleotides, the CDR3 is TGTGCCAGCAGCCCCTGGCGGAGCAGCTCCTACAATGAGCAGTTCTTC. Filled out from reference TRBV11-2 and TRBJ2-1, the complete variable domain reads EAGVAQSPRYKIIEKRQSVAFWCNPISGHATLYWYQQILGQGPKLLIQFQNNGVVDDSQLPKDRFSAERLKGVDSTLKIQPAKLEDSAVYLCASSPWRSSSYNEQFFGPGTRLTVL.

V is TRBV30 and J is TRBJ2-3; no reliable D call. V lost 0 bases and J 4 bases, leaving 5 bases between the germline ends. The V gene's germline CDR1 is GTSNPN and CDR2 SVGIG (reference sequence). The CDR3 length is 12 residues. CDR3 in amino acids: CAWSVGSDTQYF. The CDR3 nucleotides are TGTGCCTGGAGTGTAGGGTCAGATACGCAGTATTTT. Full variable domain (outside the CDR3, taken from reference TRBV30 and TRBJ2-3): SQTIHQWPATLVQPVGSPLSLECTVEGTSNPNLYWYRQAAGRGLQLLFYSVGIGQISSEVPQNLSASRPQDRQFILSSKKLLLSDSGFYLCAWSVGSDTQYFGPGTRLTVL.

The CDR3 region is CASSSRTSGSTSTDTQYF. In DNA form, the CDR3 reads TGTGCCAGCAGCTCCCGGACTAGCGGGAGTACTAGCACAGATACGCAGTATTTT. This chain uses TRBV7-9 with TRBJ2-3, with 13 bases identical to TRBD2. The CDR3 covers 18 residues. V lost 4 bases and J lost 0; bases outside the gene matches: 7. Germline V gene data show CDR1 as SEHNR and CDR2 as FQNEAQ (reference sequence).

This clone was detected only once. DNA of the CDR3: TGTGCCAGCAGCTTGGCACAGGGCGTCCCTGAAGCTTTCTTT. It encodes CASSLAQGVPEAFF. The chain links TRBV7-9 to TRBJ1-1; a weak D match, TRBD1 (6 bases). CDR1 and CDR2 (germline): SEHNR, FQNEAQ (reference sequence). The CDR3 spans 14 residues. The V gene lost 3 bases and the J gene lost 6 bases, with 14 bases spanning the gap.

The J gene is TRBJ2-5, the V gene TRBV7-2, with 13 nucleotides matching TRBD2. The V gene end was trimmed by 5 bases and the J gene end by 4 bases; junction bases not matched to a gene: 4. Germline loops: CDR1 SGHTA, CDR2 FQGNSA. This CDR3 region has 15 residues. In nucleotides, the CDR3 is TGTGCCAGCAGCCTTCGGACTAGCGGGAGAGAGACCCAGTACTTC. This gives the protein CASSLRTSGRETQYF.

This clone was seen just once. The chain recombines TRBV5-1 with TRBJ2-7; D may be TRBD2 (5 bases). There are 12 residues in the CDR3. CDR1 SGHRS and CDR2 YFSETQ come from the germline V gene. V was shortened by 0 bases and J by 5 bases, with 6 bases between the two germline ends. The CDR3 DNA reads as TGCGCCAGCAGCTTGGCCGGGGACGAGCAGTACTTC. It encodes CASSLAGDEQYF. Full variable domain (missing parts from reference TRBV5-1 and TRBJ2-7): KAGVTQTPRYLIKTRGQQVTLSCSPISGHRSVSWYQQTPGQGLQFLFEYFSETQRNKGNFPGRFSGRQFSNSRSEMNVSTLELGDSALYLCASSLAGDEQYFGPGTRLTVT.

This chain connects TRBV4-3 to TRBJ1-1; D gene uncertain. This CDR3 is 14 amino acids long. Germline-derived CDR1 and CDR2 are LGHNA and YSLEER. The V and J ends lost 0 bases and 3 bases respectively, with 8 bases between them. The CDR3 DNA is TGCGCCAGCAGCCAAGAATGGATGGACACTGAAGCTTTCTTT. It specifies CASSQEWMDTEAFF.

Details on this clone: Other DNA sequences in the same sample also yield this CDR3. The chain combines TRBV27 with TRBJ2-7; TRBD1 matches at 9 bases. The J segment lost 3 bases and the V segment lost 4 bases, leaving 7 bases of the junction unmatched. CDR1 is MNHEY and CDR2 is SMNVEV in the germline V gene (reference sequence). The CDR3 length is 15 residues. The CDR3 loop is CASSSRQGGYYEQYF. The CDR3 region has the DNA TGTGCCAGCAGTTCCAGACAGGGGGGTTACTACGAGCAGTACTTC.

This chain joins TRBV28 and TRBJ1-1; the D is unclear. Trimming cost V 0 bases and J 8 bases, with 7 bases left between them. Germline lookup yields CDR1 MDHEN and CDR2 SYDVKM. The CDR3 spans 12 residues. This CDR3 is CASSLWGAEAFF. The CDR3 bases are TGTGCCAGCAGTTTATGGGGTGCAGAAGCTTTCTTT.

This chain uses TRBV25-1 with TRBJ1-1; no firm D call. CDR1 and CDR2 from the germline V gene are MGHDK and SYGVNS. Trimming took off 1 base at V and 6 bases at J, with 9 bases between the two ends. This CDR3 contains 13 residues. The CDR3 DNA follows: TGTGCCAGCAGTGAATTCTTAAGCCCTGAAGCTTTCTTT. Its protein product is CASSEFLSPEAFF.

This clone was counted a single time. V and J are TRBV6-4 and TRBJ2-2, with D perhaps TRBD1 (6 bases). V was shortened by 6 bases and J by 6 bases, with 11 bases between the two germline ends. The CDR3 is made up of 13 amino acids. Germline CDR1 MRHNA, CDR2 SNTAGT. The CDR3 here is CASSIGGPGELFF. The CDR3 nucleotides are TGTGCCAGCAGCATAGGGGGACCCGGGGAGCTGTTTTTT.